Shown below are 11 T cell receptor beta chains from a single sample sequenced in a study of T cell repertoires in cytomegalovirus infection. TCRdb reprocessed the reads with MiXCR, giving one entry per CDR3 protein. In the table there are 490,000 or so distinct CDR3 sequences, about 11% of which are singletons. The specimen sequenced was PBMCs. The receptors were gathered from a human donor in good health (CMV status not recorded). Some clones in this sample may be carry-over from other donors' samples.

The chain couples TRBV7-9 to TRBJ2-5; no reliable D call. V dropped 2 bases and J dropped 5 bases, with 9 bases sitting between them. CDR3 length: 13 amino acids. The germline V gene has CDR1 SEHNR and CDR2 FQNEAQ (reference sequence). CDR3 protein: CASSLSRLETQYF. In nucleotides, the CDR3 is TGTGCCAGCAGCTTATCACGCTTGGAGACCCAGTACTTC. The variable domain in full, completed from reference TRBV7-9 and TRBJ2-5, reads DTGVSQNPRHKITKRGQNVTFRCDPISEHNRLYWYRQTLGQGPEFLTYFQNEAQLEKSRLLSDRFSAERPKGSFSTLEIQRTEQGDSAMYLCASSLSRLETQYFGPGTRLLVL.

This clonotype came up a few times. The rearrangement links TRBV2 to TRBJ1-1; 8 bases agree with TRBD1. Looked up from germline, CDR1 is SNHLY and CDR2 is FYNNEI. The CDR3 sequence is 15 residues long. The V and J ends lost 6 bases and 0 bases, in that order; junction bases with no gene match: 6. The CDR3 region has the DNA TGTGCCAGCAGGGCTCAGACAGGGGTGAACACTGAAGCTTTCTTT. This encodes CASRAQTGVNTEAFF.

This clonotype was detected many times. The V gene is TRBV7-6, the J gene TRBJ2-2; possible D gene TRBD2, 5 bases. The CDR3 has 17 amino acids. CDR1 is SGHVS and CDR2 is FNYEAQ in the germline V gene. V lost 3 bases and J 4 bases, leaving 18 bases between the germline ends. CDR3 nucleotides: TGTGCCAGCAGCTTTGGATACGGGATGTCCATCACCGGGGAGCTGTTTTTT. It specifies CASSFGYGMSITGELFF.

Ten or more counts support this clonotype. The CDR3 protein is CASSHLGKGPHERTQYF. The CDR3 DNA reads TGCGCCAGCAGCCACTTGGGCAAGGGTCCCCACGAGCGGACCCAGTACTTC. The rearrangement joins TRBV4-1 to TRBJ2-5; unclear D gene. This CDR3 contains 17 residues. Trimming cost V 3 bases and J 7 bases, with 24 bases left between them. CDR1 is MGHRA and CDR2 is YSYEKL in the germline V gene.

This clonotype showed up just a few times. CDR3 residues: CSARDLGPHSGANVLTF. In DNA, the CDR3 is TGCAGTGCTAGAGATCTGGGACCCCACTCTGGGGCCAACGTCCTGACTTTC. V and J are TRBV20-1 and TRBJ2-6; D is tentatively TRBD1 or TRBD2 (5 bases each). Deletions cut 0 bases from V and 0 bases from J, with 12 bases between. There are 17 residues in the CDR3. CDR1 and CDR2 (germline): DFQATT, SNEGSKA (reference sequence).

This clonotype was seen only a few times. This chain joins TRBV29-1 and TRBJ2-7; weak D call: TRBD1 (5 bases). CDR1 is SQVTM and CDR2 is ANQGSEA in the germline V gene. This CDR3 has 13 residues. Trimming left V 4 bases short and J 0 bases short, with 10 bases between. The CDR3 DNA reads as TGCAGCGTTGGGACACACCGCTCCTACGAGCAGTACTTC. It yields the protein CSVGTHRSYEQYF.

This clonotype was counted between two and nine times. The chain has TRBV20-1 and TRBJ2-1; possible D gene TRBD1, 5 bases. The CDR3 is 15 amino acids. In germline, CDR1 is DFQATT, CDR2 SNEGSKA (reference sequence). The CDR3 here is CTAWGLEESYNEQFF. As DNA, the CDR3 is TGCACAGCGTGGGGCCTTGAGGAATCCTACAATGAGCAGTTCTTC.

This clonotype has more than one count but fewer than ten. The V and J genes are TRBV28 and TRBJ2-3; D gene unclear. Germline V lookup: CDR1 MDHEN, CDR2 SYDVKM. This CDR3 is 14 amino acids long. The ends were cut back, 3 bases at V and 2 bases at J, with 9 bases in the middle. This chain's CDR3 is CASSLRQATDTQYF. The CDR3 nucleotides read TGTGCCAGCAGTTTGCGTCAGGCCACAGATACGCAGTATTTT.

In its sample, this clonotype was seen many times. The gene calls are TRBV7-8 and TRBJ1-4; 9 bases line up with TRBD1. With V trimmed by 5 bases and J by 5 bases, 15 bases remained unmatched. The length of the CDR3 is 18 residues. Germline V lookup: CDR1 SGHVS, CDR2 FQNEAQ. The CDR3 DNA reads TGTGCCAGCAGCCGGGGGAGGGTTTCCGGGACAGGGAATGAAAAACTGTTTTTT. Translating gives CASSRGRVSGTGNEKLFF.

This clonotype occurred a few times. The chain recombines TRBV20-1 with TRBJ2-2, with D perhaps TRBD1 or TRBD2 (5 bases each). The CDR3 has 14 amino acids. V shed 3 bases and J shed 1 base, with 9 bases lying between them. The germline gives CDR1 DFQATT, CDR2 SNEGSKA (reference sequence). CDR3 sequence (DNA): TGCAGTGCTAGGGGACGGTTGAACACCGGGGAGCTGTTTTTT. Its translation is CSARGRLNTGELFF.

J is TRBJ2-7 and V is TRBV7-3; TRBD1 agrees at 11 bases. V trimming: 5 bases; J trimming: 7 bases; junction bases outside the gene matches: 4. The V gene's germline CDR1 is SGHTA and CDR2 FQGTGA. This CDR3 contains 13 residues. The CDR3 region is CASSRTGGEEQYF. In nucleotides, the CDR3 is TGTGCCAGCAGCCGGACAGGGGGCGAAGAGCAGTACTTC.